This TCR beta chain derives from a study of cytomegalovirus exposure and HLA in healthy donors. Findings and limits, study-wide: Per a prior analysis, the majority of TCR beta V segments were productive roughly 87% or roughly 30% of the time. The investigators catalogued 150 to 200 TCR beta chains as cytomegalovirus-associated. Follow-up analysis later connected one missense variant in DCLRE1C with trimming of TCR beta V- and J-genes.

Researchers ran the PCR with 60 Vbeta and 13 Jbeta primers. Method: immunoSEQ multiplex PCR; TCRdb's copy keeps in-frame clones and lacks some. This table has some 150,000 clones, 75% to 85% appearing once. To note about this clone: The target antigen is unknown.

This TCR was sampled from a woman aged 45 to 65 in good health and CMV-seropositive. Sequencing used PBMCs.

The CDR3 here is CAWGSSGRASETQYF. CDR3 DNA sequence: TGTGCCTGGGGAAGTAGCGGGAGGGCTTCGGAGACCCAGTACTTC. V and J are TRBV30 and TRBJ2-5; 11 bases are a match to TRBD2. The CDR3 loop spans 15 amino acids. With 5 bases clipped from V and 5 bases from J, the junction kept 10 bases outside the gene matches. The germline V gene has CDR1 GTSNPN and CDR2 SVGIG (reference sequence).